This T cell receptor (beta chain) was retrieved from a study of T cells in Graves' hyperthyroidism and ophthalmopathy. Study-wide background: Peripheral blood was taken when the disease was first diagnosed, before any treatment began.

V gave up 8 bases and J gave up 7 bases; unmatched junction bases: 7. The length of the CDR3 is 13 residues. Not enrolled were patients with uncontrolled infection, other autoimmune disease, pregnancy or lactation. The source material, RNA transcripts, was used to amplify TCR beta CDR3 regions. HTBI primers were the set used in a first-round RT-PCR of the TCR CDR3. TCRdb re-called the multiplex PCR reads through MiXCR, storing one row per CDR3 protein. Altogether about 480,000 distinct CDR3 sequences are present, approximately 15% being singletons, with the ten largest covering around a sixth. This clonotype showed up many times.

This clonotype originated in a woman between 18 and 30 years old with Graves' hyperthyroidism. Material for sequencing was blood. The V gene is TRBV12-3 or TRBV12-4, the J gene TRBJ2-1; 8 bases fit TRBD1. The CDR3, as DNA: TGTGCCAGCTGGCAGGGGGCGCTTAATGAGCAGTTCTTC. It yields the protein CASWQGALNEQFF.